This T cell receptor (beta chain) was captured in a study of T cell repertoires in cytomegalovirus infection. Background on the study: Both CMV infection and a matching HLA type were indicated by public TCR beta signatures.

TCRdb called the reads again in MiXCR, with one record for every CDR3 protein. Among about 200,000 distinct CDR3 sequences, approximately 9.7% were seen once, and the ten largest hold around 4.4%. Whole-study findings and limits: Accumulated public TCR beta family frequency recognized individuals carrying CMV together with the relevant HLA. In two of eight donors, the top clonotype was HLA-C-restricted CMV-specific.

The sample holds many counts of this clonotype. Its matching antigen is unknown. This CDR3 region has 15 residues. Germline loops: CDR1 SGHTA, CDR2 FQGTGA. Unmatched junction bases numbered 5, after V lost 4 bases and J lost 2 bases. The chain carries TRBV7-3 and TRBJ2-1; 7 nucleotides line up with TRBD2. The sequence was collected from a human donor in good health (CMV status not recorded). Some clones in this sample may be carry-over from other donors' samples. The sample comprised PBMCs. The CDR3 loop is CASSSGTIPYNEQFF. The CDR3 DNA reads TGTGCCAGCAGCTCGGGGACTATTCCCTACAATGAGCAGTTCTTC.